Sequencing of this TCR beta chain was carried out in a study of blood T cell repertoires in COVID-19. Study-wide context: Researchers got acute and convalescent COVID-19 samples from the United States, Italy and Spain. T cells, B-cell-depleted T cells, or PBMCs provided the cDNA or gDNA that served as material.

V lost 8 bases to trimming and J lost 0 bases, with 14 bases between them. Per the germline V gene, CDR1 is LNHDA and CDR2 is SQIVND (reference sequence). The CDR3 runs 15 residues. Original handling: Estimation of nucleated cell counts relied on the amplification of reference gene primers. Method: immunoSEQ multiplex PCR; TCRdb's copy keeps in-frame clones and lacks some. V, J and clone size reflect that table, while D and trimming were determined from the DNA. There are approximately 69,000 clones in the sample; almost 80% occur only once, and approximately 17% lies in the top ten. This sequence joins TRBV19 and TRBJ1-5; D ambiguous. The sequence derives from a man between 60 and 70 years old with acute or convalescent COVID-19. Input material: peripheral blood. CDR3 region: CASGLGVYSNQPQHF. The CDR3 DNA is TGTGCCAGTGGTTTGGGAGTATATAGCAATCAGCCCCAGCATTTT.